This T cell receptor beta chain originates from a study of blood T cell repertoires in COVID-19. On the study more broadly: Collection of acute and convalescent COVID-19 samples took place in the United States, Italy and Spain. From T cells, B-cell-depleted T cells, or PBMCs came the material, which was cDNA or gDNA.

Per the original data handling: Using reference gene primer amplification, nucleated cell counts were estimated. The protocol was immunoSEQ multiplex PCR, while the TCRdb copy is restricted to in-frame clones and leaves out a portion. V, J and clone size derive from that table, while D and trimming were established from the DNA sequence. There are around 200,000 clones in the sample; around 84% occur only once, and less than 3% lies in the top ten. Germline V lookup: CDR1 MDHEN, CDR2 SYDVKM. This CDR3 region has 13 residues. Trimming left V 9 bases short and J 0 bases short, with 12 bases between. The source material was peripheral blood. This sequence was found in a man aged 35-49 years with active or convalescent COVID-19. V and J are TRBV28 and TRBJ2-7; tentatively, D is TRBD1 (5 bases). CDR3 protein: CASSPGFSYEQYF. CDR3 DNA: TGTGCCAGTTCCCCAGGGTTCTCCTACGAGCAGTACTTC.